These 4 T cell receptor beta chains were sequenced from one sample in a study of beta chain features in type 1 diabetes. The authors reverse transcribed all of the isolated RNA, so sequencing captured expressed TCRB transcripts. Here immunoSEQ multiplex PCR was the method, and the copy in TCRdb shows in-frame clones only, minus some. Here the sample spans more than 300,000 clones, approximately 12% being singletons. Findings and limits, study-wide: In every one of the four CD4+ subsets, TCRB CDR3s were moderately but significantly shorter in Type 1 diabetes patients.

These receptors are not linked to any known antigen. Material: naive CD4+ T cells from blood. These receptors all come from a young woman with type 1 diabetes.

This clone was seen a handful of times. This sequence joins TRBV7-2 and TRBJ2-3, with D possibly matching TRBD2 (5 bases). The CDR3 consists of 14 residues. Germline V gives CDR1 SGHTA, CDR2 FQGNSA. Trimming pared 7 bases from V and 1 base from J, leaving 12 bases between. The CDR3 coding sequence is TGTGCCAGCACCCCCGGGGTCCGCACAGATACGCAGTATTTT. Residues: CASTPGVRTDTQYF. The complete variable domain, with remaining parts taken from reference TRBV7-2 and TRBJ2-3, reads GAGVSQSPSNKVTEKGKDVELRCDPISGHTALYWYRQSLGQGLEFLIYFQGNSAPDKSGLPSDRFSAERTGGSVSTLTIQRTQQEDSAVYLCASTPGVRTDTQYFGPGTRLTVL.

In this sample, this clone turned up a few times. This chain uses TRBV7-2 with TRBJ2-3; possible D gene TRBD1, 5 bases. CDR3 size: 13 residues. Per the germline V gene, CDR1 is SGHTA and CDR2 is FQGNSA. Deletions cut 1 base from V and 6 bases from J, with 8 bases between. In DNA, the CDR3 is TGTGCCAGCAGCTTAGAGGGGTCCGATACGCAGTATTTT. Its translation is CASSLEGSDTQYF.

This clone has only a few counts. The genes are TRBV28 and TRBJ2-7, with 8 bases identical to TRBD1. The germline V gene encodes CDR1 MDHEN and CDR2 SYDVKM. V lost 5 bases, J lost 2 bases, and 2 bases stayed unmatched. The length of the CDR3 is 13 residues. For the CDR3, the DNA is TGTGCCAGCAGTCGGACAGGGCCCTACGAGCAGTACTTC. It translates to CASSRTGPYEQYF.

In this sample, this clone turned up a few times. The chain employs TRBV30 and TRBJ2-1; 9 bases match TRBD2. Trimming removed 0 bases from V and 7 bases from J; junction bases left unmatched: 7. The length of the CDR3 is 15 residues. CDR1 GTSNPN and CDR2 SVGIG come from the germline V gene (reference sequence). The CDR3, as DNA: TGTGCCTGGAGTGTAGTAGCGGGAGTAGGGAATGAGCAGTTCTTC. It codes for CAWSVVAGVGNEQFF.